A single sample is the source of the 15 T cell receptor beta chains below, sequenced in a study of blood T cell repertoires in COVID-19. TCRdb's table, derived via immunoSEQ multiplex PCR, lists solely in-frame clones and lacks some. The sample holds 150,000 to 200,000 clones, 80% to 85% seen once. Input material: peripheral blood. Receptors were obtained from a woman in her 70s with COVID-19, enrolled during active disease.

J is TRBJ1-1 and V is TRBV28; possibly TRBD1 for D (5 bases). V was cut by 6 bases and J by 1 base, with 9 bases left in between. Germline CDR1 and CDR2: MDHEN and SYDVKM. There are 13 residues in the CDR3. CDR3: CASRRTGNTEAFF. The CDR3 nucleotides read TGTGCCAGCAGACGTACAGGGAACACTGAAGCTTTCTTT.

This clone showed up just a few times. The chain recombines TRBV2 with TRBJ1-5; no clear D. CDR3 size: 15 residues. CDR1 SNHLY and CDR2 FYNNEI come from the germline V gene. V lost 6 bases and J lost 9, with 21 bases in between. CDR3 sequence: CASRRDYEGRAPQHF. CDR3 nucleotides: TGTGCCAGCAGGAGAGACTATGAAGGTCGAGCGCCCCAGCATTTT.

This clone occurred a few times. The V and J genes are TRBV3-1 (or the pseudogene TRBV3-2) and TRBJ1-3; D is unclear. This CDR3 has 15 residues. Per germline, CDR1 LGHDT and CDR2 YNNKEL (reference sequence). The V gene lost 4 bases and the J gene lost 0 bases, with 10 bases spanning the gap. The CDR3 coding sequence is TGTGCCAGCAGCCGAAGCTTTGGCTCTGGAAACACCATATATTTT. Amino acid sequence: CASSRSFGSGNTIYF.

The chain has TRBV6-5 and TRBJ1-1; 9 bases are a match to TRBD1. CDR1 and CDR2 (germline): MNHEY, SVGAGI. With V trimmed by 11 bases and J by 3 bases, 4 bases remained unmatched. The CDR3 is made up of 12 amino acids. The CDR3 sequence: CAVQGADTEAFF. The CDR3 DNA reads TGTGCCGTACAGGGGGCGGACACTGAAGCTTTCTTT.

The chain links TRBV18 to TRBJ1-5; D not resolved. The length of the CDR3 is 16 residues. The germline V and J ends were trimmed by 2 bases and 4 bases, with 15 bases remaining between them. The germline gives CDR1 KGHSH, CDR2 LQKENI. The CDR3 sequence is CASSPIERRGNQPQHF. As DNA, the CDR3 is TGTGCCAGCTCACCAATAGAAAGACGGGGAAATCAGCCCCAGCATTTT.

This chain uses TRBV10-2 with TRBJ2-5; the D is unclear. V lost 7 bases, J lost 5 bases, and 8 bases lay in between. The CDR3 loop spans 11 amino acids. CDR1 is WSHSY, CDR2 SAAADI, per germline. The CDR3 bases are TGCGCCAGCACCGACGGGGAGACCCAGTACTTC. Its protein product is CASTDGETQYF.

The rearrangement links TRBV5-4 to TRBJ2-6; D is unclear. The CDR3 runs 15 residues. Trimming stripped 4 bases from V and 1 base from J, with 9 bases between. Germline V CDR1 and CDR2: SGHNT, YYREEE (reference sequence). In nucleotides, the CDR3 is TGTGCCAGCAGCCGGTCCTTATCTGGGGCCAACGTCCTGACTTTC. It translates to CASSRSLSGANVLTF.

The chain is built from TRBV5-6 and TRBJ2-6, with D possibly matching TRBD2 (7 bases). CDR1 is SGHDT, CDR2 YYEEEE, per germline. The V end lost 1 base, the J end lost 0 bases, and 14 bases lay between the germline ends. The CDR3 length is 18 residues. The CDR3 sequence: CASSLWGRDISGANVLTF. Written as DNA, the CDR3 is TGTGCCAGCAGCTTGTGGGGGAGGGACATCTCTGGGGCCAACGTCCTGACTTTC.

The rearrangement links TRBV2 to TRBJ2-7; 8 bases agree with TRBD1. V dropped 8 bases and J dropped 6; count of bases not matched to a gene: 9. Germline CDR1 reads SNHLY; CDR2 reads FYNNEI. CDR3 length: 13 residues. As DNA, the CDR3 is TGTGCCAGCCGGGAGACAGGGGTAGGCGAGCAGTACTTC. Its translation is CASRETGVGEQYF. Supplemented by reference TRBV2 and TRBJ2-7, the full variable domain reads EPEVTQTPSHQVTQMGQEVILRCVPISNHLYFYWYRQILGQKVEFLVSFYNNEISEKSEIFDDQFSVERPDGSNFTLKIRSTKLEDSAMYFCASRETGVGEQYFGPGTRLTVT.

The V and J genes are TRBV19 and TRBJ1-5, with TRBD1 identical over 12 bases. CDR1 is LNHDA, CDR2 SQIVND, per germline (reference sequence). CDR3 length: 13 amino acids. The ends lost 6 bases at V and 6 bases at J; junction bases unmatched: 0. CDR3 DNA sequence: TGTGCCAGTAGGGGACAGGGGGCTCAGCCCCAGCATTTT. Amino acids: CASRGQGAQPQHF.

The sample holds one count of this clone. This chain uses TRBV7-3 with TRBJ2-1; D may be TRBD2 (6 bases). Trimming stripped 3 bases from V and 0 bases from J, with 6 bases between. Germline assignment: CDR1 SGHTA and CDR2 FQGTGA. The CDR3 has 14 amino acids. DNA for the CDR3: TGTGCCAGCAGCTTGGGGGGCTCCTACAATGAGCAGTTCTTC. It encodes CASSLGGSYNEQFF.

The chain uses TRBV2 and TRBJ2-5; 11 bases are a match to TRBD1. Germline CDR1 is SNHLY and CDR2 is FYNNEI. This CDR3 comprises 13 residues. V lost 6 bases to trimming and J lost 5 bases; unmatched junction nucleotides: 2. The CDR3 DNA follows: TGTGCCAGCAGGGACAGGGGGCTTGAGACCCAGTACTTC. Encoded protein: CASRDRGLETQYF. Complete variable domain (other parts from reference TRBV2 and TRBJ2-5): EPEVTQTPSHQVTQMGQEVILRCVPISNHLYFYWYRQILGQKVEFLVSFYNNEISEKSEIFDDQFSVERPDGSNFTLKIRSTKLEDSAMYFCASRDRGLETQYFGPGTRLLVL.

The V call is TRBV4-2, the J call TRBJ2-7; TRBD2 aligns across 8 bases. The junction had 16 bases not matched to a gene; V was cut back by 2 bases and J by 7 bases. CDR1 and CDR2 (germline): LGHNA, YNFKEQ. CDR3 length equals 17 residues. The CDR3 sequence is CASSQHLPGLEVWEQYF. The CDR3 DNA sequence: TGTGCCAGCAGCCAACACCTCCCGGGACTAGAGGTTTGGGAGCAGTACTTC.

V and J are TRBV28 and TRBJ2-5, with TRBD1 matching 11 bases. The CDR3 is 17 amino acids. V was clipped by 3 bases and J by 1 base; unmatched bases: 7. Per germline, CDR1 MDHEN and CDR2 SYDVKM. CDR3 protein: CASSFPRGTGGQETQYF. The CDR3 DNA follows: TGTGCCAGCAGTTTCCCCAGGGGGACAGGGGGCCAAGAGACCCAGTACTTC.

The V call is TRBV19, the J call TRBJ1-5; the D gene is possibly TRBD1 (6 bases). The germline CDR1 and CDR2 sequences are LNHDA and SQIVND (reference sequence). V lost 5 bases and J lost 4, with 12 bases in between. The CDR3 runs to 14 residues. The chain's CDR3 is CASSHREGNQPQHF. The CDR3 DNA sequence: TGTGCCAGTAGTCACAGGGAGGGTAATCAGCCCCAGCATTTT.